These 30 T cell receptor beta chains share one sample of origin, sequenced in a study of cytomegalovirus exposure and HLA in healthy donors (dated by TCRdb to the late 2010s). Preparation of the library involved the immunoSEQ multiplex PCR assay. A mixture of 60 forward primers for TCR Vbeta segments and 13 reverse primers for TCR Jbeta segments was used in the multiplex PCR. The immuneACCESS repertoire file appears here via TCRdb, limited to in-frame rearrangements. These files lack a portion of the clones; in checked studies, under half of the deficit traces to unresolved V genes, and the cause of the others is not known. The sample includes about 200,000 clones, with approximately 78% observed a single time. The ten largest account for about 2.5% of the sample. The sequencing input was PBMCs. These TCRs come from a middle-aged woman in good health and CMV-seronegative.

This sequence joins TRBV5-1 and TRBJ2-6, with D unclear. Germline lookup yields CDR1 SGHRS and CDR2 YFSETQ. This CDR3 spans 13 amino acids. With 4 bases removed from V and 3 bases from J, the gap between germline ends came to 5 bases. CDR3 sequence reads: CASSPGGANVLTF. The CDR3 DNA sequence: TGCGCCAGCAGCCCAGGTGGGGCCAACGTCCTGACTTTC.

The rearrangement joins TRBV7-9 to TRBJ1-2, with 8 positions matching TRBD1. The J segment lost 3 bases and the V segment lost 4 bases, leaving 4 bases of the junction unmatched. Germline lookup yields CDR1 SEHNR and CDR2 FQNEAQ (reference sequence). The CDR3 runs 14 residues. The CDR3 sequence: CASSSRTGHYGYTF. The CDR3 nucleotides are TGTGCCAGCAGCTCGCGGACAGGGCACTATGGCTACACCTTC.

The gene calls are TRBV25-1 and TRBJ1-2, with a possible D match to TRBD1 (5 bases). Trimming pared 9 bases from V and 3 bases from J, leaving 11 bases between. Per germline, CDR1 MGHDK and CDR2 SYGVNS. CDR3 length: 12 amino acids. The CDR3 region is CASKGMHYGYTF. DNA of the CDR3: TGTGCCAGTAAGGGGATGCACTATGGCTACACCTTC.

This sequence joins TRBV9 and TRBJ2-3; D perhaps matches TRBD1 (6 bases). The germline gives CDR1 SGDLS, CDR2 YYNGEE. This CDR3 is built from 15 residues. V dropped 4 bases and J dropped 0 bases, with 12 bases sitting between them. The CDR3, as DNA: TGTGCCAGCAGCCCAGGGGATTTTAGCACAGATACGCAGTATTTT. It is translated as CASSPGDFSTDTQYF.

This clone was found a few times. V and J are TRBV9 and TRBJ2-1; D not certain. The CDR3 covers 13 residues. V was clipped by 0 bases and J by 5 bases, with 6 bases between them. Germline V gene data show CDR1 as SGDLS and CDR2 as YYNGEE. The CDR3 sequence is CASSVAQNNEQFF. The CDR3 region has the DNA TGTGCCAGCAGCGTAGCCCAGAACAATGAGCAGTTCTTC. The full variable domain, with the rest looked up from reference TRBV9 and TRBJ2-1, is DSGVTQTPKHLITATGQRVTLRCSPRSGDLSVYWYQQSLDQGLQFLIQYYNGEERAKGNILERFSAQQFPDLHSELNLSSLELGDSALYFCASSVAQNNEQFFGPGTRLTVL.

This clone turned up a few times. The chain recombines TRBV4-1 with TRBJ1-2; D is perhaps TRBD1 (6 bases). The CDR3 is 14 amino acids. Trimming pared 2 bases from V and 4 bases from J, leaving 11 bases between. Germline CDR1 is MGHRA and CDR2 is YSYEKL. The CDR3 protein is CASSQNRVGYGYTF. The CDR3 DNA sequence: TGCGCCAGCAGCCAAAACAGGGTTGGCTATGGCTACACCTTC.

CDR3 sequence reads: CASSARLASGGQFF. CDR3 bases: TGTGCCAGCAGCGCACGACTAGCGTCCGGAGGGCAGTTCTTC. This chain uses TRBV7-2 with TRBJ2-1, with TRBD2 matching 8 bases. Germline loops: CDR1 SGHTA, CDR2 FQGNSA. The CDR3 consists of 14 residues. With 5 bases clipped from V and 12 bases from J, the junction kept 12 bases outside the gene matches. The full variable domain, in which reference TRBV7-2 and TRBJ2-1 provide the parts outside the CDR3, is GAGVSQSPSNKVTEKGKDVELRCDPISGHTALYWYRQSLGQGLEFLIYFQGNSAPDKSGLPSDRFSAERTGGSVSTLTIQRTQQEDSAVYLCASSARLASGGQFFGPGTRLTVL.

The chain recombines TRBV18 with TRBJ1-2; D uncertain. Germline V gene sequence: CDR1 KGHSH, CDR2 LQKENI. The CDR3 runs 13 residues. The V and J ends lost 6 bases and 5 bases respectively, with 13 bases between them. The CDR3, as DNA: TGTGCCAGCTCCCTCAACCGGGAGTATGGCTACACCTTC. Translation gives CASSLNREYGYTF. Complete variable domain (other parts from reference TRBV18 and TRBJ1-2): NAGVMQNPRHLVRRRGQEARLRCSPMKGHSHVYWYRQLPEEGLKFMVYLQKENIIDESGMPKERFSAEFPKEGPSILRIQQVVRGDSAAYFCASSLNREYGYTFGSGTRLTVV.

The chain carries TRBV19 and TRBJ2-7, with 7 bases lining up with TRBD1. The V and J ends lost 5 bases and 2 bases, in that order; junction bases with no gene match: 6. The germline gives CDR1 LNHDA, CDR2 SQIVND (reference sequence). This CDR3 is built from 14 residues. The CDR3 is CASSQGESPYEQYF. The CDR3 DNA reads as TGTGCCAGTAGTCAGGGGGAGAGCCCCTACGAGCAGTACTTC.

This clone was recorded only once. Within the sample, other DNA sequences also encode this same CDR3. The chain is built from TRBV5-1 and TRBJ1-4; D is undetermined. This CDR3 contains 14 residues. CDR1 and CDR2 (germline): SGHRS, YFSETQ. Trimming took 0 bases from V and 3 from J, leaving 6 bases between them. This chain's CDR3 is CASSLGPSNEKLFF. As DNA, the CDR3 is TGCGCCAGCAGCTTGGGGCCGTCTAATGAAAAACTGTTTTTT.

This chain connects TRBV4-1 to TRBJ2-5; D perhaps matches TRBD2 (6 bases). CDR1 is MGHRA and CDR2 is YSYEKL in the germline V gene. This CDR3 spans 13 amino acids. With 5 bases removed from V and 4 bases from J, the gap between germline ends came to 11 bases. DNA for the CDR3: TGCGCCAGCAGCTGGACTACCGTAGAGACCCAGTACTTC. Its protein is CASSWTTVETQYF.

The V call is TRBV28, the J call TRBJ2-7, with D hard to call. Trimming pared 5 bases from V and 6 bases from J, leaving 11 bases between. The CDR3 is 12 amino acids. Germline-derived CDR1 and CDR2 are MDHEN and SYDVKM. DNA of the CDR3: TGTGCCAGCAGTATCCCCCTCAGCGAGCAGTACTTC. Translating it yields CASSIPLSEQYF.

The chain joins TRBV28 to TRBJ2-1, with D unclear. CDR3 length: 12 amino acids. Germline V gene data show CDR1 as MDHEN and CDR2 as SYDVKM. Trimming shortened V by 6 bases and J by 10 bases, and 13 bases separated the two germline ends. The CDR3 nucleotides are TGTGCCAGCAGCCCTCTCAGGAAGGAGCAGTTCTTC. Its translation is CASSPLRKEQFF.

The V and J genes are TRBV7-9 and TRBJ1-4; 12 bases align to TRBD1. In germline, CDR1 is SEHNR, CDR2 FQNEAQ (reference sequence). CDR3 length: 14 amino acids. Unmatched junction bases numbered 1, after V lost 4 bases and J lost 7 bases. CDR3 bases: TGTGCCAGCAGCTCGGGACAGGGGGCTGAAAAACTGTTTTTT. Its protein product is CASSSGQGAEKLFF.

This chain links TRBV6-1 with TRBJ1-1, with 8 bases fitting TRBD1. After removal of 10 bases from V and 1 base from J, the junction contained 8 bases not matched to a gene. There are 14 residues in the CDR3. Germline V CDR1 and CDR2: MNHNS, SASEGT. Written as DNA, the CDR3 is TGTGCCATCGCCGACAGGGGATCGAACACTGAAGCTTTCTTT. Its translation: CAIADRGSNTEAFF.

The rearrangement uses TRBV27 and TRBJ2-1; possible D gene TRBD2, 6 bases. The length of the CDR3 is 15 residues. Germline CDR1 MNHEY, CDR2 SMNVEV (reference sequence). With 4 bases removed from V and 6 bases from J, the gap between germline ends came to 16 bases. CDR3 sequence (DNA): TGTGCCAGCAGTTCAAGACTAGGTCCCTCCAATGAGCAGTTCTTC. It is translated as CASSSRLGPSNEQFF.

The chain employs TRBV19 and TRBJ1-1; D is perhaps TRBD1 (6 bases). Trimming pared 6 bases from V and 0 bases from J, leaving 11 bases between. In germline, CDR1 is LNHDA, CDR2 SQIVND (reference sequence). CDR3 length equals 14 residues. CDR3 residues: CASRRQALNTEAFF. CDR3 DNA: TGTGCCAGTAGGAGACAGGCGTTGAACACTGAAGCTTTCTTT.

The V and J genes are TRBV5-8 and TRBJ1-5; D perhaps matches TRBD1 (5 bases). Germline-derived CDR1 and CDR2 are SGHTS and YDEGEE. The CDR3 loop spans 14 amino acids. V lost 4 bases and J lost 3, with 11 bases in between. The CDR3 sequence is CASSPGVTNQPQHF. The CDR3 DNA reads TGTGCCAGCAGCCCGGGGGTGACCAATCAGCCCCAGCATTTT.

The genes are TRBV4-1 and TRBJ2-7, with 9 bases that match TRBD1. This CDR3 has 16 residues. Unmatched junction bases numbered 5, after V lost 1 base and J lost 1 base. CDR1 and CDR2 from the germline V gene are MGHRA and YSYEKL. The CDR3 loop is CASSQGRGQGSYEQYF. CDR3 nucleotide sequence: TGCGCCAGCAGCCAAGGCAGGGGACAGGGTTCCTACGAGCAGTACTTC.

The chain couples TRBV4-1 to TRBJ1-1; D gene unclear. Germline CDR1 and CDR2: MGHRA and YSYEKL. This CDR3 has 12 amino acids. Trimming removed 3 bases at V and 3 bases at J, with 5 bases between. CDR3 residues: CASSQRDTEAFF. CDR3 DNA sequence: TGCGCCAGCAGCCAGAGGGACACTGAAGCTTTCTTT.

The chain links TRBV5-1 to TRBJ1-2; no firm D call. This CDR3 comprises 12 residues. Trimming cost V 3 bases and J 6 bases, with 9 bases left between them. Germline assignment: CDR1 SGHRS and CDR2 YFSETQ. The DNA for the CDR3 is TGCGCCAGCAGCTGGGGAGGGAATGGCTACACCTTC. Protein: CASSWGGNGYTF. The whole variable domain, filled in from reference TRBV5-1 and TRBJ1-2, reads KAGVTQTPRYLIKTRGQQVTLSCSPISGHRSVSWYQQTPGQGLQFLFEYFSETQRNKGNFPGRFSGRQFSNSRSEMNVSTLELGDSALYLCASSWGGNGYTFGSGTRLTVV.

The chain joins TRBV5-1 to TRBJ1-2; TRBD1 matches 10 bases. The V and J ends lost 4 bases and 3 bases, in that order; junction bases with no gene match: 6. The length of the CDR3 is 15 residues. CDR1 is SGHRS and CDR2 is YFSETQ in the germline V gene. In DNA, the CDR3 is TGCGCCAGCAGCCAAGGGACAGGGGCGGACTATGGCTACACCTTC. Amino acid sequence: CASSQGTGADYGYTF.

The chain has TRBV6-6 and TRBJ1-1, with TRBD1 identical over 9 bases. This CDR3 has 15 residues. V was pared by 6 bases and J by 4 bases, with 9 bases of the junction left unmatched. Germline assignment: CDR1 MNHNY and CDR2 SVGAGI (reference sequence). The CDR3 is CASSLDRGRSTEAFF. As DNA, the CDR3 is TGTGCCAGCAGCCTTGACAGGGGGAGAAGCACTGAAGCTTTCTTT.

The chain carries TRBV7-8 and TRBJ1-1, with D tentatively TRBD1 (5 bases). In germline, CDR1 is SGHVS, CDR2 FQNEAQ. Trimming took off 0 bases at V and 1 base at J, with 9 bases between the two ends. The CDR3 runs to 15 residues. CDR3 in amino acids: CASSLAAGQNTEAFF. CDR3 DNA sequence: TGTGCCAGCAGCTTAGCTGCAGGACAGAACACTGAAGCTTTCTTT. Based on the CDR3 plus reference TRBV7-8 and TRBJ1-1, the full variable domain is GAGVSQSPRYKVAKRGQDVALRCDPISGHVSLFWYQQALGQGPEFLTYFQNEAQLDKSGLPSDRFFAERPEGSVSTLKIQRTQQEDSAVYLCASSLAAGQNTEAFFGQGTRLTVV.

A remark on this clone: The same CDR3 arises from other DNA sequences in this sample as well. V and J are TRBV27 and TRBJ2-7; 7 bases fit TRBD2. V lost 8 bases and J lost 7; bases outside the gene matches: 11. Germline CDR1 and CDR2: MNHEY and SMNVEV (reference sequence). CDR3 length equals 13 residues. The CDR3 DNA reads TGTGCCAGCTCAAGCGGGACTCCCCTTGAGCAGTACTTC. It specifies CASSSGTPLEQYF.

A note on this clone: Other DNA variants within this sample encode the same CDR3. The chain carries TRBV21-1 and TRBJ2-7; the table's TRBD2 call for D was not verified on the DNA. TRBV21-1 is a known pseudogene. There are 17 residues in the CDR3. In DNA form, the CDR3 reads TGTGCCAGCAGCAAAGGGGGCGTGGCGGGGGATAGCTACGAGCAGTACTTC. It specifies CASSKGGVAGDSYEQYF.

V usage is TRBV27 and J usage is TRBJ2-7; possibly TRBD2 for D (5 bases). With 5 bases removed from V and 3 bases from J, the gap between germline ends came to 14 bases. Germline V gives CDR1 MNHEY, CDR2 SMNVEV (reference sequence). This CDR3 region has 14 residues. CDR3 amino acids: CASSPAVGSYEQYF. Written as DNA, the CDR3 is TGTGCCAGCAGTCCGGCGGTGGGGAGCTACGAGCAGTACTTC.

This clone has just one count. The V call is TRBV5-6, the J call TRBJ2-1; 12 bases are shared with TRBD2. Germline CDR1 and CDR2: SGHDT and YYEEEE. V was pared by 2 bases and J by 6 bases, with 3 bases of the junction left unmatched. CDR3 size: 15 residues. The CDR3 reads CASSFWTSGVNEQFF. CDR3 bases: TGTGCCAGCAGCTTTTGGACTAGCGGGGTCAATGAGCAGTTCTTC.

The chain employs TRBV6-5 and TRBJ2-7; TRBD2 matches 9 bases. The CDR3 extends over 14 amino acids. Germline V gives CDR1 MNHEY, CDR2 SVGAGI. Losses at the gene ends were 6 bases for V and 7 bases for J; bases not matched to a gene: 10. For the CDR3, the DNA is TGTGCCAGCAGCCATAGCGGGAGAAGAGGTGAGCAGTACTTC. This codes for CASSHSGRRGEQYF.

The CDR3: CASYKLAGPGELFF. The CDR3 DNA is TGTGCCAGCTATAAACTAGCGGGCCCCGGGGAGCTGTTTTTT. The J gene is TRBJ2-2, the V gene TRBV6-5, with 9 bases lining up with TRBD2. Germline CDR1 reads MNHEY; CDR2 reads SVGAGI. This CDR3 region has 14 residues. With 8 bases clipped from V and 6 bases from J, the junction kept 7 bases outside the gene matches.